This T cell receptor (beta chain) originates from a study of cytomegalovirus exposure and HLA in healthy donors. PCR involved 60 Vbeta and 13 Jbeta primers. Libraries were prepared by immunoSEQ multiplex PCR; TCRdb keeps only in-frame clonotypes and omits some of them. The sample carries over 150,000 clones, around 75% recorded once. The CDR3 contains 14 residues. Germline loops: CDR1 GTSNPN, CDR2 SVGIG (reference sequence). With V trimmed by 2 bases and J by 8 bases, 4 bases remained unmatched. Study findings and constraints: In an earlier analysis, in some 500 donors, most V segments appeared productive either ~87% or ~30% of the time. Indistinguishability led to the exclusion of some V segments, TRBV6-2 and TRBV6-3 included.

This clone was detected only once. Its antigen is not identified. This clonotype was obtained from a male donor in good health and CMV-seronegative. The J gene is TRBJ2-1, the V gene TRBV30; 12 bases fit TRBD2. Sequencing input: PBMCs. The CDR3 region has the DNA TGTGCCTGGAGTCCGACTAGCGGGAGCTATGAGCAGTTCTTC. It codes for CAWSPTSGSYEQFF.